A selection of T cell receptor beta chains follows, all from one sample in a study of T cell repertoires in cytomegalovirus infection. TCRdb analysed the reads with MiXCR anew, one entry per CDR3 protein. The sample comprises 95,000 to 120,000 distinct CDR3 sequences, over 30% of which are singletons, and around two fifths rests with the top ten. Their antigens remain unidentified. The sequences come from CD8+ T cells from cultured PBMCs, collected from culture after CMV antigen stimulation. The receptors were gathered from a human donor in good health (CMV status not recorded). Some clones in this sample may be carry-over from other donors' samples. Each CDR3 is given with its conserved first and last residue. D genes are given only for firm matches. A row's size may be missing; if present it is once, few, many or a size class.

>TRBJ2-7|NA|TRBV6-2/TRBV6-3|many
TGTGCCAGCAGATATCTACCCCCTAACGAGCAGTACTTC
CASRYLPPNEQYF
>TRBJ2-1|NA|TRBV6-2/TRBV6-3|NA
TGTGCCAGCACTGTCCTTGGTCTTAAAAATGAGCAGTTCTTC
CASTVLGLKNEQFF
>TRBJ1-6|NA|TRBV4-2|few
TGTGCCAGCAGCCAAGATAGGCAGAATTATTCACCCCTCCACTTT
CASSQDRQNYSPLHF
>TRBJ2-7|NA|TRBV5-1|NA
TGCGCCAGCAGCTTGTTCCCCTACGAGCAGTACTTC
CASSLFPYEQYF
>TRBJ2-1|NA|TRBV27|few
TGTGCCAGCAGTTTATCACACCTAGCGAACAATGAGCAGTTCTTC
CASSLSHLANNEQFF
>TRBJ2-7|NA|TRBV7-8|few
TGTGCCAGCCCGGGGTTTTCCTACGAGCAGTACTTC
CASPGFSYEQYF
>TRBJ1-1|TRBD1|TRBV6-8|few
TGTGCCAGCGGACTGACAGGGCGAGACACTGAAGCTTTCTTT
CASGLTGRDTEAFF
>TRBJ2-3|TRBD2|TRBV6-8|NA
TGTGCCAGCAGTTACGGGCTAGCGGGGCGAAATGCGCAGTATTTT
CASSYGLAGRNAQYF
>TRBJ2-5|TRBD2|TRBV27|NA
TGTGCCAGCAAGGAGCTAGCGGTTAAAGAGACCCAGTACTTC
CASKELAVKETQYF
>TRBJ2-7|TRBD2|TRBV19|NA
TGTGCCAGTAGTGGCACGGGGGGGCCCTACGAGCAGTACTTC
CASSGTGGPYEQYF
>TRBJ2-5|TRBD1|TRBV6-2/TRBV6-3|NA
TGTGCCAGCAGTTCTTTCGGACAGGGTGTGAGCGAGACCCAGTACTTC
CASSSFGQGVSETQYF
>TRBJ2-7|NA|TRBV4-1|NA
TGCGCCAGCTCCTCGACAGTTACCTACGAGCAGTACTTC
CASSSTVTYEQYF
>TRBJ1-2|NA|TRBV7-9|many
TGTGCCAGCAGCCCCCGGGGAGGTGAGAACTATGGCTACACCTTC
CASSPRGGENYGYTF
>TRBJ2-3|TRBD2|TRBV7-2|NA
TGTCCCAGACTAGCGGGTCTCGCAGATACGCAGTATTTT
CPRLAGLADTQYF
>TRBJ2-7|NA|TRBV7-2|many
TGTGCCAGCAGCCCGACGATAGGGCGATCCTACGAGCAGTACTTC
CASSPTIGRSYEQYF
>TRBJ2-1|NA|TRBV19|NA
TGTGCCAGTAGTATAGAACTTTACAATGAGCAGTTCTTC
CASSIELYNEQFF
>TRBJ1-6|TRBD1|TRBV4-1|NA
TGCGCCAGCAGCCAAGTCCCGGGACAGCGTAATTCACCCCTCCACTTT
CASSQVPGQRNSPLHF
>TRBJ2-7|TRBD1|TRBV6-1|NA
TGTGCCAGCAGTGAAGTATGGACAGGGGTCCACGAGCAGTACTTC
CASSEVWTGVHEQYF
>TRBJ1-1|TRBD1|TRBV20-1|many
TGCAGTGCTAGGACAGGGGAAGGGGTGATAGCTTTCTTT
CSARTGEGVIAFF
>TRBJ1-2|NA|TRBV27|few
TGTGCCAGCAGTGGAGGGATTGGTTATGGCTACACCTTC
CASSGGIGYGYTF
>TRBJ2-7|TRBD2|TRBV6-6|NA
TGTGCCAGCAGTTACCTCGAGAGCCTAGCGGGGGACGAGCAGTACTTC
CASSYLESLAGDEQYF
>TRBJ2-1|NA|TRBV6-2/TRBV6-3|few
TGTGCCAGCAGTCAGGACTGGACCTCCTACAATGAGCAGTTCTTC
CASSQDWTSYNEQFF
>TRBJ1-6|NA|TRBV7-9|NA
TGTGCCAGCAGCTTAGCGCCAGGAGAAAATTCACCCCTCCACTTT
CASSLAPGENSPLHF
>TRBJ2-2|TRBD1|TRBV7-8|few
TGTGCCAGCAGCCATGGGACAGGGAACACCGGGGAGCTGTTTTTT
CASSHGTGNTGELFF
>TRBJ2-1|NA|TRBV5-1|few
TGCGCCAGCAGCTTGTCAGGAGCGTACAATGAGCAGTTCTTC
CASSLSGAYNEQFF
>TRBJ2-3|NA|TRBV7-2|few
TGTGCCAGCAGCTTGCTAGCTCTTCCCACAGATACGCAGTATTTT
CASSLLALPTDTQYF
>TRBJ1-1|NA|TRBV12-3/TRBV12-4|NA
TGTGCCAGCAGTTTCGGAATGGCTGGCACTGAAGCTTTCTTT
CASSFGMAGTEAFF
>TRBJ1-2|NA|TRBV4-1|NA
TGCGCCAGCAGCCAAGGTCTCCCCCCTCCCTATGGCTACACCTTC
CASSQGLPPPYGYTF
>TRBJ1-4|NA|TRBV12-3/TRBV12-4|NA
TGTGCCAGCAGTTTTGGGAGTGAAAAACTGTTTTTT
CASSFGSEKLFF
>TRBJ1-5|NA|TRBV19|NA
TGTGCCAGTAACCTAATAGCGGGCAGGGTGGAACAGCCCCAGCATTTT
CASNLIAGRVEQPQHF
>TRBJ2-7|NA|TRBV27|NA
TGTGCCAGCAGTCCGACGGAAACCTACGAGCAGTACTTC
CASSPTETYEQYF
>TRBJ2-2|TRBD2|TRBV7-9|NA
TGTGCCAGCAGCCCTCCCCTAGCGGGGGGCCGGAACACCGGGGAGCTGTTTTTT
CASSPPLAGGRNTGELFF
>TRBJ2-1|NA|TRBV6-1|many
TGTGCCAGCAGTGATAATGCGGACTTCAGTGAGCAGTTCTTC
CASSDNADFSEQFF
>TRBJ1-1|NA|TRBV28|NA
TGTGCCAGCAGTTTACGGTACACTGAAGCTTTCTTT
CASSLRYTEAFF
>TRBJ1-2|NA|TRBV28|NA
TGTGCCAGCAGTTTTCTCAGGTCCAGAGTGGGTTATGGCTACACCTTC
CASSFLRSRVGYGYTF